This T cell receptor (beta chain) was found in a study of cytomegalovirus exposure and HLA in healthy donors. With respect to this clone: The antigen is not known.

General study points: Common viral pathogens seemed, in a later analysis, to connect with several of the most significant clusters. The investigators catalogued some 160 TCR beta chains as cytomegalovirus-associated. Later work found that TCR association rates differed between HLA loci; DRB1 had the most and HLA-C the fewest.

The primer mix had 60 Vbeta and 13 Jbeta primers. As handled by the study authors: A follow-up analysis tallied about 88 million unique TCR beta chains, roughly 11 million shared. Here immunoSEQ multiplex PCR was the method, and the copy in TCRdb shows in-frame clones only, minus some. From that table come the V and J calls and clone size; the DNA was used to work out D and trimming. This sample has some 200,000 clones, with 81% found just once. The receptor comes from a woman aged 30 to 39 in good health and CMV-seronegative. Sequenced input: PBMCs.

The CDR3 here is CASSLGAGATYEQYF. The CDR3 DNA reads as TGTGCCAGCAGTCTTGGTGCGGGAGCAACATACGAGCAGTACTTC. This chain uses TRBV27 with TRBJ2-7; 7 bases are shared with TRBD2. V was pared by 5 bases and J by 4 bases, with 11 bases of the junction left unmatched. This CDR3 spans 15 amino acids. Germline CDR1 is MNHEY and CDR2 is SMNVEV (reference sequence).